This T cell receptor (beta chain) stems from a study of PD-1 blockade in mismatch repair-deficient tumors. Study information: Patients had over ten mismatch repair-deficient cancer types and were previously treated and progressing.

The CDR3 is 14 amino acids. Germline V lookup: CDR1 MNHNY, CDR2 SVGAGI (reference sequence). Deletions cut 6 bases from V and 0 bases from J, with 12 bases between. Assay used: immunoSEQ multiplex PCR; TCRdb lists only in-frame clones, some missing. Of around 100,000 clones listed, about 74% were seen once; the top ten hold approximately 5%. This receptor was identified in an adult with mismatch repair-deficient cancer. The chain couples TRBV6-6 to TRBJ2-7; tentative D call: TRBD2 (6 bases). This specimen consisted of peripheral blood, obtained more than 58 weeks after starting pembrolizumab. For the CDR3, the DNA is TGTGCCAGCAGCCGGGAGCCTAGCTCCTACGAGCAGTACTTC. It encodes CASSREPSSYEQYF.